Sequencing of this TCR beta chain was carried out in a study of blood T cell repertoires in COVID-19. The wider study: There were acute and convalescent COVID-19 samples, and they came from the United States, Italy and Spain.

Methods used by the authors: The authors estimated nucleated cell counts from reference gene primer amplification. The table came from immunoSEQ multiplex PCR; TCRdb's copy has only in-frame clones and leaves some out. The DNA was the basis for D and trimming; V, J and clone size are from that table. The table lists a few hundred thousand clones, 80% to 85% of them singletons. This clone was seen a few times. This TCR derives from a woman at least 80 years old with active or convalescent COVID-19. The specimen was peripheral blood.

DNA for the CDR3: TGTGCCAGCAGCTTGGGACGTCTAGCGTCGCAAGAGACCCAGTACTTC. Translating gives CASSLGRLASQETQYF. V gene TRBV5-6 combines with J gene TRBJ2-5; D possibly corresponds to TRBD2 (6 bases). CDR3 length equals 16 residues. Trimming stripped 0 bases from V and 2 bases from J, with 14 bases between. CDR1 SGHDT and CDR2 YYEEEE come from the germline V gene. The entire variable domain, with the rest obtained from reference TRBV5-6 and TRBJ2-5, is as follows: DAGVTQSPTHLIKTRGQQVTLRCSPKSGHDTVSWYQQALGQGPQFIFQYYEEEERQRGNFPDRFSGHQFPNYSSELNVNALLLGDSALYLCASSLGRLASQETQYFGPGTRLLVL.